This T cell receptor (beta chain) was retrieved from a study of control samples from healthy donors and cancer patients. This CDR3 contains 14 residues. Germline V gene data show CDR1 as MNHEY and CDR2 as SVGAGI. V shed 7 bases and J shed 4 bases, with 16 bases lying between them. The protocol was immunoSEQ multiplex PCR, while the TCRdb copy is restricted to in-frame clones and leaves out a portion. The sample shows approximately 30,000 clones, approximately 94% of them seen only once. The material sequenced was blood. This clonotype originated in a man in his 60s in good health. The rearrangement uses TRBV6-5 and TRBJ1-1; a weak D match, TRBD1 (6 bases). The CDR3 spells CASTATGRGTEAFF. Here the CDR3 DNA reads TGTGCCAGCACGGCTACAGGGAGGGGCACTGAAGCTTTCTTT.